The next 19 T cell receptor beta chains were all read from a single sample in a study of T cell responses to AZD1222 COVID-19 vaccine. Some clones are missing from TCRdb's copy, which holds only in-frame ones; the method was immunoSEQ multiplex PCR. The sample consists of 140,000 to 150,000 clones, approximately 92% of them appearing once. The sample here was peripheral blood, taken on day 0 of AZD1222 vaccination. These receptors all come from an adult in good health.

Here the CDR3 DNA reads TGTGCCAGCACCAGGGACTGGGATACGCAGTATTTT. Amino acids: CASTRDWDTQYF. The V call is TRBV2, the J call TRBJ2-3; D is possibly TRBD2 (6 bases). Germline V lookup: CDR1 SNHLY, CDR2 FYNNEI. Trimming pared 7 bases from V and 6 bases from J, leaving 11 bases between. The CDR3 covers 12 residues.

The count of this clone is one. V gene TRBV2 combines with J gene TRBJ1-2; 7 bases align to TRBD1. CDR1 and CDR2 (germline): SNHLY, FYNNEI. The trim removed 5 bases at V and 7 bases at J, leaving 7 bases unmatched. This CDR3 has 13 residues. The CDR3 is CASSILTGIGYTF. The CDR3 nucleotides read TGTGCCAGCAGTATTTTGACAGGGATTGGCTACACCTTC. Using reference TRBV2 and TRBJ1-2 for the parts outside the CDR3, the full variable domain is EPEVTQTPSHQVTQMGQEVILRCVPISNHLYFYWYRQILGQKVEFLVSFYNNEISEKSEIFDDQFSVERPDGSNFTLKIRSTKLEDSAMYFCASSILTGIGYTFGSGTRLTVV.

This rearrangement joins TRBV7-3 to TRBJ2-1, with D unclear. The CDR3 sequence is 15 residues long. Trimming took off 2 bases at V and 0 bases at J, with 8 bases between the two ends. Germline V gene data show CDR1 as SGHTA and CDR2 as FQGTGA. CDR3 residues: CASSLDLGSYNEQFF. The DNA for the CDR3 is TGTGCCAGCAGCTTAGATTTGGGCTCCTACAATGAGCAGTTCTTC.

This chain joins TRBV5-1 and TRBJ1-2; D is unclear. This CDR3 has 14 residues. Deletions cut 0 bases from V and 6 bases from J, with 12 bases between. The germline V gene has CDR1 SGHRS and CDR2 YFSETQ. CDR3: CASSLGAGGHGYTF. CDR3 coding DNA: TGCGCCAGCAGCTTGGGAGCCGGAGGACATGGCTACACCTTC.

The J gene is TRBJ1-5, the V gene TRBV15; TRBD1 might be the D (6 bases). Germline assignment: CDR1 LNHNV and CDR2 YYDKDF (reference sequence). V was trimmed by 3 bases and J by 2 bases, leaving 11 bases between them. The length of the CDR3 is 15 residues. CDR3 protein: CATSSGRTGNQPQHF. The CDR3 DNA sequence: TGTGCCACCAGCAGCGGCCGGACAGGCAATCAGCCCCAGCATTTT.

The chain recombines TRBV11-2 with TRBJ1-6; D is unclear. The CDR3 has 13 residues. V lost 6 bases and J 4 bases, leaving 7 bases between the germline ends. The V gene's germline CDR1 is SGHAT and CDR2 FQNNGV. For the CDR3, the DNA is TGTGCCAGCAGTGCTTATTATAATTCACCCCTCCACTTT. Its translation is CASSAYYNSPLHF.

The chain couples TRBV11-2 to TRBJ2-3, with 8 bases lining up with TRBD2. CDR3 length: 12 residues. Germline V lookup: CDR1 SGHAT, CDR2 FQNNGV. V was pared by 5 bases and J by 10 bases, with 5 bases of the junction left unmatched. Here the CDR3 DNA reads TGTGCCAGCAGCCACGGGGGGGATGCGCAGTATTTT. This sequence encodes CASSHGGDAQYF. Full variable domain (remainder filled in from reference TRBV11-2 and TRBJ2-3): EAGVAQSPRYKIIEKRQSVAFWCNPISGHATLYWYQQILGQGPKLLIQFQNNGVVDDSQLPKDRFSAERLKGVDSTLKIQPAKLEDSAVYLCASSHGGDAQYFGPGTRLTVL.

The chain employs TRBV15 and TRBJ2-2, with 8 bases that match TRBD2. The J segment lost 4 bases and the V segment lost 0 bases, leaving 4 bases of the junction unmatched. CDR3 length: 16 amino acids. The germline CDR1 and CDR2 sequences are LNHNV and YYDKDF (reference sequence). CDR3 residues: CATSRDRLARTGELFF. For the CDR3, the DNA is TGTGCCACCAGCAGAGACCGACTAGCGCGCACCGGGGAGCTGTTTTTT.

The V call is TRBV2, the J call TRBJ1-5; 8 nucleotides agree with TRBD1. Trimming at V came to 8 bases and at J to 3 bases, leaving 3 bases not matched to a gene. The CDR3 runs to 13 residues. Germline CDR1 SNHLY, CDR2 FYNNEI. This CDR3 is CASGGQANQPQHF. CDR3 nucleotide sequence: TGTGCCAGCGGGGGACAGGCCAATCAGCCCCAGCATTTT.

The V and J genes are TRBV5-4 and TRBJ2-2; the D is unclear. Deletions cut 1 base from V and 4 bases from J, with 8 bases between. CDR1 is SGHNT, CDR2 YYREEE, per germline (reference sequence). The CDR3 contains 14 residues. CDR3 amino acids: CASSLSRSTGELFF. The CDR3 DNA reads as TGTGCCAGCAGCTTGAGTCGGAGCACCGGGGAGCTGTTTTTT.

The chain links TRBV19 to TRBJ2-2, with a possible D match to TRBD1 (5 bases). This CDR3 contains 15 residues. Germline CDR1 and CDR2: LNHDA and SQIVND (reference sequence). Trimming pared 3 bases from V and 4 bases from J, leaving 12 bases between. The CDR3 loop is CASSISRETTGELFF. CDR3 sequence (DNA): TGTGCCAGTAGTATTAGCAGGGAAACCACCGGGGAGCTGTTTTTT. The full variable domain, in which reference TRBV19 and TRBJ2-2 provide the parts outside the CDR3, is DGGITQSPKYLFRKEGQNVTLSCEQNLNHDAMYWYRQDPGQGLRLIYYSQIVNDFQKGDIAEGYSVSREKKESFPLTVTSAQKNPTAFYLCASSISRETTGELFFGEGSRLTVL.

The V gene is TRBV4-2, the J gene TRBJ1-6; D gene uncertain. The CDR3 has 16 amino acids. The germline CDR1 and CDR2 sequences are LGHNA and YNFKEQ. V was shortened by 5 bases and J by 7 bases, with 18 bases between the two germline ends. CDR3: CASSVDPGGYNSPLHF. DNA of the CDR3: TGTGCCAGCAGCGTCGACCCAGGAGGGTACAATTCACCCCTCCACTTT.

CDR3 amino acids: CASSGHPGSGELFF. CDR3 sequence (DNA): TGTGCCAGCAGCGGACACCCGGGGAGCGGGGAGCTGTTTTTT. The chain couples TRBV7-8 to TRBJ2-2, with D possibly called TRBD1 or TRBD2 (5 bases each). From germline, CDR1 is SGHVS and CDR2 FQNEAQ. Trimming pared 5 bases from V and 7 bases from J, leaving 14 bases between. This CDR3 has 14 residues.

This chain connects TRBV7-2 to TRBJ1-2; D is undetermined. This CDR3 is built from 13 residues. CDR1 is SGHTA, CDR2 FQGNSA, per germline. V lost 2 bases and J lost 7, with 11 bases in between. This chain's CDR3 is CASSLLGVSGYTF. As DNA, the CDR3 is TGTGCCAGCAGCTTATTAGGTGTGAGTGGCTACACCTTC.

The CDR3 is CASSFSGSSYNEQFF. The CDR3 DNA reads TGTGCCAGCAGCTTTAGCGGGAGCTCCTACAATGAGCAGTTCTTC. The genes are TRBV5-4 and TRBJ2-1; 9 bases match TRBD2. The length of the CDR3 is 15 residues. Germline assignment: CDR1 SGHNT and CDR2 YYREEE (reference sequence). J gave up 0 bases and V 2 bases, and 0 bases lay outside the gene matches.

The chain couples TRBV7-9 to TRBJ2-3; D remains unclear. From germline, CDR1 is SEHNR and CDR2 FQNEAQ (reference sequence). V lost 3 bases to trimming and J lost 4 bases, with 11 bases between them. The CDR3 is made up of 14 amino acids. This CDR3 is CASSLGRVSDTQYF. The CDR3 region has the DNA TGTGCCAGCAGCTTGGGCAGAGTCTCAGATACGCAGTATTTT.

The V and J genes are TRBV5-1 and TRBJ2-1; no definite D call. The CDR3 is made up of 12 amino acids. V shed 4 bases and J shed 12 bases, with 14 bases lying between them. Per germline, CDR1 SGHRS and CDR2 YFSETQ. The CDR3 protein is CASSLKNEAQFF. The CDR3 DNA follows: TGCGCCAGCAGCCTAAAAAATGAGGCGCAGTTCTTC.

This clone was picked up one time. The gene calls are TRBV18 and TRBJ2-7; weak D call: TRBD1 (6 bases). The germline V gene has CDR1 KGHSH and CDR2 LQKENI. Trimming took off 5 bases at V and 2 bases at J, with 16 bases between the two ends. This CDR3 contains 15 residues. The CDR3 DNA is TGTGCCAGCTCAGAAACAGGGCCCCTAGCCTACGAGCAGTACTTC. Encoded protein: CASSETGPLAYEQYF.

A few counts support this clone. V is TRBV19 and J is TRBJ1-1; D possibly corresponds to TRBD1 (6 bases). The germline gives CDR1 LNHDA, CDR2 SQIVND (reference sequence). V dropped 11 bases and J dropped 1 base, with 26 bases sitting between them. CDR3 length: 17 amino acids. The CDR3 coding sequence is TGTGCCGTAGGGGCCGCGAGGGGGATGGTTGCGAACACTGAAGCTTTCTTT. Encoded protein: CAVGAARGMVANTEAFF.